The 27 T cell receptor beta chains presented below share a single source sample, sequenced in a study of CD8+CD57+ T cells in acquired aplastic anemia. Investigators profiled TCR beta VDJ and CDR3 from genomic DNA template. TCRdb itself ran the reads through MiXCR, one entry per CDR3 protein. This sample carries 150,000 or so distinct CDR3 sequences, roughly 49% of them seen once, and the ten largest clones take about an eighth. Before being chosen for sequencing, patients had shown CD8+CD57+ cell expansion by flow cytometry. The sequenced sample consisted of sorted CD4+, CD8+, or CD8+CD57+ T cells (not recorded which) from PBMCs. All receptors derive from a human donor with aplastic anemia.

Here the CDR3 reads CASSLGRVNYEQYF. The CDR3, as DNA: TGTGCCAGCAGCTTAGGCAGGGTTAACTACGAGCAGTACTTC. The chain combines TRBV7-6 with TRBJ2-7; the D gene is possibly TRBD1 (5 bases). CDR3 length: 14 residues. The germline CDR1 and CDR2 sequences are SGHVS and FNYEAQ. V was shortened by 1 base and J by 3 bases, with 10 bases between the two germline ends.

This clonotype was picked up a small number of times. The chain couples TRBV15 to TRBJ2-7; 8 nucleotides match TRBD2. V lost 3 bases, J lost 1 base, and 2 bases stayed unmatched. This CDR3 has 14 residues. Germline CDR1 and CDR2: LNHNV and YYDKDF (reference sequence). CDR3 residues: CATSRGTSSYEQYF. CDR3 DNA: TGTGCCACCAGCAGGGGGACTAGTTCCTACGAGCAGTACTTC.

This clonotype was detected many times. This chain links TRBV9 with TRBJ2-7; 7 nucleotides match TRBD1. CDR1 SGDLS and CDR2 YYNGEE come from the germline V gene. The CDR3 sequence is 13 residues long. The V segment lost 4 bases and the J segment 1 base; nucleotides outside the gene matches: 2. In nucleotides, the CDR3 is TGTGCCAGCAGCCTGGGACAGTCCTACGAGCAGTACTTC. Protein: CASSLGQSYEQYF.

Many counts were recorded for this clonotype. The chain links TRBV7-6 to TRBJ1-2, with D possibly TRBD1 on 6 matching bases. Germline V CDR1 and CDR2: SGHVS, FNYEAQ. The ends were cut back, 5 bases at V and 7 bases at J, with 29 bases in the middle. The CDR3 runs 18 residues. The CDR3 reads CASSALGPGALLSSGYTF. The CDR3 DNA reads as TGTGCCAGCAGCGCCCTGGGGCCAGGGGCCCTACTTTCGTCTGGCTACACCTTC. Full variable domain (rest looked up from reference TRBV7-6 and TRBJ1-2): GAGVSQSPRYKVTKRGQDVALRCDPISGHVSLYWYRQALGQGPEFLTYFNYEAQQDKSGLPNDRFSAERPEGSISTLTIQRTEQRDSAMYRCASSALGPGALLSSGYTFGSGTRLTVV.

There are a few counts of this clonotype. The chain has TRBV18 and TRBJ2-1; 9 nucleotides align to TRBD1. CDR3 length: 16 residues. The germline V gene encodes CDR1 KGHSH and CDR2 LQKENI. V dropped 2 bases and J dropped 7; count of bases not matched to a gene: 9. In nucleotides, the CDR3 is TGTGCCAGCTCACCAACGGGGACAGGGAGAAGGAATGAGCAGTTCTTC. This gives the protein CASSPTGTGRRNEQFF.

The rearrangement uses TRBV10-3 and TRBJ1-5; TRBD1 might be the D (6 bases). This CDR3 spans 15 amino acids. Trimming took 6 bases from V and 0 from J, leaving 12 bases between them. The germline V gene encodes CDR1 ENHRY and CDR2 SYGVKD. The CDR3 nucleotides are TGTGCCATCAGCGCCCTACAGGGTAGCAATCAGCCCCAGCATTTT. Translating gives CAISALQGSNQPQHF.

This clonotype came up many times. The chain joins TRBV11-1 to TRBJ2-1; tentatively, D is TRBD1 or TRBD2 (5 bases each). CDR1 is SGHAT and CDR2 is FQDESV in the germline V gene (reference sequence). The V and J ends lost 4 bases and 5 bases respectively, with 30 bases between them. The CDR3 extends over 20 amino acids. DNA of the CDR3: TGTGCCAGCAGCTACCCGCTCGTCCCCCTAACGGGGCTCATTAACAATGAGCAGTTCTTC. Translating it yields CASSYPLVPLTGLINNEQFF.

Comments on this clonotype: A read error is likely, as this CDR3 ends without the conserved phenylalanine or tryptophan. The V and J genes are TRBV2 and TRBJ1-4; possibly TRBD1 for D (5 bases). Trimming shortened V by 6 bases and J by 8 bases, and 16 bases separated the two germline ends. Germline assignment: CDR1 SNHLY and CDR2 FYNNEI. This CDR3 comprises 14 residues. The CDR3 here is CASRGMGVGEKLFL. CDR3 DNA: TGTGCCAGCAGGGGGATGGGGGTTGGGGAAAAACTGTTTCTT.

This clonotype was counted many times. The V call is TRBV6-7, the J call TRBJ2-1; TRBD2 might be the D (5 bases). TRBV6-7 is an ORF for which the function is uncertain. V gave up 3 bases and J gave up 6 bases, with 12 bases separating them. This CDR3 has 14 residues. CDR3 nucleotides: TGTGCCAGCAGTTATCGTGGGAGTCGCAATGAGCAGTTCTTC. Protein sequence: CASSYRGSRNEQFF.

This rearrangement joins TRBV7-2 to TRBJ1-6; D might be TRBD1 (5 bases). Trimming removed 2 bases at V and 6 bases at J, with 11 bases between. CDR3 length: 15 amino acids. Looked up from germline, CDR1 is SGHTA and CDR2 is FQGNSA. As DNA, the CDR3 is TGTGCCAGCAGCTTACAGGGAGACTTTAATTCACCCCTCCACTTT. Translating gives CASSLQGDFNSPLHF.

This clonotype appeared a few times. This sequence joins TRBV6-1 and TRBJ1-5; 9 nucleotides align to TRBD1. V lost 9 bases, J lost 3 bases, and 12 bases stayed unmatched. Germline CDR1 MNHNS, CDR2 SASEGT. This CDR3 is 16 amino acids long. The CDR3 loop is CASVYRGQIVNQPQHF. CDR3 DNA: TGTGCCAGTGTCTACAGGGGGCAGATTGTCAATCAGCCCCAGCATTTT.

The gene calls are TRBV7-8 and TRBJ2-7, with D maybe TRBD1 (5 bases). CDR1 and CDR2 from the germline V gene are SGHVS and FQNEAQ. The CDR3 consists of 13 residues. V dropped 1 base and J dropped 3 bases, with 7 bases sitting between them. The CDR3 reads CASSLEGFYEQYF. CDR3 bases: TGTGCCAGCAGCTTAGAGGGGTTCTACGAGCAGTACTTC.

The table lists this clonotype with a few counts. The chain has TRBV10-3 and TRBJ2-3; TRBD2 agrees at 7 bases. Trimming cost V 2 bases and J 1 base; bases outside gene matches: 3. This CDR3 is 15 amino acids long. CDR1 and CDR2 (germline): ENHRY, SYGVKD. The CDR3 loop reads CAISELAGGTDTQYF. The DNA for the CDR3 is TGTGCCATCAGTGAGCTTGCGGGGGGCACAGATACGCAGTATTTT.

V usage is TRBV13 and J usage is TRBJ1-2, with D uncertain. This CDR3 has 13 amino acids. The V gene's germline CDR1 is PRHDT and CDR2 FYEKMQ (reference sequence). Trimming left V 6 bases short and J 6 bases short, with 14 bases between. This chain's CDR3 is CASSNQGSDGYTF. The CDR3 DNA is TGTGCCAGCAGTAACCAAGGGTCGGATGGCTACACCTTC.

The rearrangement uses TRBV10-3 and TRBJ2-1, with D perhaps assigned TRBD1 or TRBD2 (5 bases each). CDR1 is ENHRY, CDR2 SYGVKD, per germline. V was shortened by 2 bases and J by 0 bases, with 11 bases between the two germline ends. The CDR3 is 16 amino acids. DNA of the CDR3: TGTGCCATCAGTGAGCCGTCGGGGACCTCCTACAATGAGCAGTTCTTC. Amino acid sequence: CAISEPSGTSYNEQFF.

This sequence joins TRBV12-3 or TRBV12-4 and TRBJ2-7; the D is unclear. The CDR3 runs 13 residues. The ends were cut back, 6 bases at V and 0 bases at J, with 9 bases in the middle. In DNA, the CDR3 is TGTGCCAGCAGCCTCGAAAGCTCCTACGAGCAGTACTTC. This encodes CASSLESSYEQYF.

This clonotype was picked up a small number of times. The chain links TRBV29-1 to TRBJ1-5, with D unresolved. The length of the CDR3 is 13 residues. The V gene lost 6 bases and the J gene lost 0 bases, with 9 bases spanning the gap. CDR1 is SQVTM and CDR2 is ANQGSEA in the germline V gene. CDR3 DNA sequence: TGCAGCGTCGGGAGGGATAGCAATCAGCCCCAGCATTTT. This translates into CSVGRDSNQPQHF.

In this sample, this clonotype turned up many times. The chain recombines TRBV24-1 with TRBJ1-1; D not certain. V was pared by 5 bases and J by 8 bases, with 8 bases between. Germline V CDR1 and CDR2: KGHDR, SFDVKD. The CDR3 is 11 amino acids. CDR3 in DNA: TGTGCCACCAGTGCGGGCTTAGAAGCTTTCTTT. The encoded protein is CATSAGLEAFF.

The chain has TRBV10-3 and TRBJ1-2; a possible D gene is TRBD1 (5 bases). Per the germline V gene, CDR1 is ENHRY and CDR2 is SYGVKD. This CDR3 is 16 amino acids long. V lost 0 bases, J lost 3 bases, and 14 bases lay in between. CDR3 bases: TGTGCCATCAGTGAGTCGACTCTGGGGGTTGACTATGGCTACACCTTC. This encodes CAISESTLGVDYGYTF.

This clonotype was counted between two and nine times. One base away lies a much larger clone, so this may be a sequencing read error. The rearrangement uses TRBV20-1 and TRBJ2-7; 10 bases fit TRBD1. There are 15 residues in the CDR3. Looked up from germline, CDR1 is DFQATT and CDR2 is SNEGSKA (reference sequence). This chain's CDR3 is CGAGDGQGDHYEQYF. As DNA, the CDR3 is TGCGGTGCTGGGGATGGACAGGGGGACCACTACGAGCAGTACTTC.

The V and J genes are TRBV29-1 and TRBJ2-7; tentatively, D is TRBD1 (6 bases). CDR1 is SQVTM, CDR2 ANQGSEA, per germline. The ends were cut back, 6 bases at V and 2 bases at J, with 8 bases in the middle. The CDR3 length is 11 residues. The CDR3 nucleotides read TGCAGCGTATCAGGGGCCTACGAGCAGTACTTC. Its translation is CSVSGAYEQYF.

The genes are TRBV24-1 and TRBJ2-2; D remains ambiguous. V was shortened by 2 bases and J by 6 bases, with 6 bases between the two germline ends. Germline V gives CDR1 KGHDR, CDR2 SFDVKD. This CDR3 has 13 amino acids. The DNA for the CDR3 is TGTGCCACCAGTGATTGGGTGGCCGGGGAGCTGTTTTTT. As protein: CATSDWVAGELFF.

In the case of this clonotype: The junction and the germline gene differ at one end; a read error may be behind it. The gene calls are TRBV7-7 and TRBJ2-2, with a weak D call TRBD2 (5 bases). The CDR3 has 14 amino acids. Germline V gene data show CDR1 as SSHAT and CDR2 as FNYEAQ (reference sequence). CDR3 nucleotide sequence: TGTGCTAGCAGCTTAGCGATAGCTACCGGGGAGCTGTTTTTT. Its protein product is CASSLAIATGELFF.

Remarks on this clonotype: This may arise from a read error, as a much more abundant clone is one base away. This chain links TRBV5-1 with TRBJ2-2; TRBD1 is a possible D gene (8 bases). This CDR3 has 15 amino acids. Germline V lookup: CDR1 SGHRS, CDR2 YFSETQ. V dropped 3 bases and J dropped 5 bases, with 14 bases sitting between them. CDR3 amino acids: CASSSGQGGTGELFF. CDR3 nucleotides: TGCGCCAGCAGCTCCGGACAGGGAGGGACCGGGGAGCTGTTTTTT. Complete variable domain (other parts from reference TRBV5-1 and TRBJ2-2): KAGVTQTPRYLIKTRGQQVTLSCSPISGHRSVSWYQQTPGQGLQFLFEYFSETQRNKGNFPGRFSGRQFSNSRSEMNVSTLELGDSALYLCASSSGQGGTGELFFGEGSRLTVL.

The chain couples TRBV15 to TRBJ2-1, with D perhaps matching TRBD2 (5 bases). The CDR3 runs to 15 residues. V lost 1 base and J lost 2, with 9 bases in between. CDR1 LNHNV and CDR2 YYDKDF come from the germline V gene (reference sequence). The CDR3 loop is CATSRAGTTYNEQFF. The CDR3, as DNA: TGTGCCACCAGCAGAGCGGGAACGACCTACAATGAGCAGTTCTTC.

This chain links TRBV29-1 with TRBJ2-3; 10 positions agree with TRBD2. This CDR3 is 13 amino acids long. Germline trimming cut 6 bases from V and 1 base from J; bases unmatched to any gene: 1. Germline V CDR1 and CDR2: SQVTM, ANQGSEA. The CDR3 DNA reads as TGCAGCGTCAGCGGGGGGGGCACAGATACGCAGTATTTT. Its protein is CSVSGGGTDTQYF.

The CDR3 DNA reads as TGTGCCACCAGTGCAGCCGGGACAGTCTTCACAGATACGCAGTATTTT. Translation: CATSAAGTVFTDTQYF. This chain joins TRBV24-1 and TRBJ2-3; 7 bases map to TRBD1. V gave up 5 bases and J gave up 2 bases; unmatched junction bases: 9. Germline V gives CDR1 KGHDR, CDR2 SFDVKD. The CDR3 consists of 16 residues.